The following is a TCR beta chain sequence with its context. Its antigen is unknown. No base-level quality is on record; no much larger clone is a single base apart. Genomic DNA was extracted with the DNeasy Blood and Tissue Kit from around 10,000 to 100,000 sorted cells per subset. The TCRbeta V-J or V-D-J regions were sequenced and mapped through the immunoSEQ service, and coverage above 10x per sample was achieved. The authors processed their data as follows. The analysis included only productive rearrangements exported from the immunoSEQ Analyzer platform, and clonality was assessed using the 500 most abundant clones. To quantify how much repertoires overlapped between populations, both the Morisita-Horn similarity index and the Jaccard index were used. Morisita-Horn similarity between CD8 T-cell subset TCR repertoires was measured in a handful of cancer patients. In its TCRdb copy, this immuneACCESS table keeps in-frame sequences only and misses some clones. Where compared with another copy, unresolved V genes explain less than half of these, and the others have no known cause. V, J and clone size reflect that table, while D and trimming were determined from the DNA. The sample table contains about 2,900 clones; only one count was recorded for roughly four fifths of them. Jointly, the top ten make up around a fifth of the sample.

The data belong to a study of CD39 and CD103 CD8 tumor-infiltrating T cells (dated by TCRdb to the late 2010s). About the study as a whole: The repertoire comparisons shown came from four patients: one with an HPV-positive HNSCC, one with an HPV-negative HNSCC, one with ovarian cancer and one with melanoma. Deep sequencing of TCRbeta CDR3 was used to compare the repertoires of CD8 TIL subsets, defined by CD103 and CD39, against those of peripheral memory CD8 T cells.

Paper-wide results and their limitations: DP TIL clonotypes were rarely found in blood or uninvolved lymph node, whereas DN TIL clonotypes largely overlapped peripheral memory CD8 repertoires. Compared with DN and SP CD8 TILs and with blood memory CD8 T cells, DP CD8 TILs appeared more oligoclonal, with the top 30 clonotypes covering about 50-86%.

At the time of sample collection the patients were not on therapy, although prior treatments varied from chemotherapy, radiotherapy, surgery and immunotherapy to no treatment. After thawing, cells went through T lymphocyte enrichment using a negative-selection kit, with EpCAM beads added for tumor-infiltrating lymphocytes. CD8 TIL subsets were FACS-sorted as CD3+CD4-CD8+CD45RA- cells split by CD39 and CD103 expression into DN, SP and DP. Tumor specimens were cut into small pieces, digested for 1 h with hyaluronidase, collagenase and DNase, then filtered, enriched over Ficoll and cryopreserved. Populations were sorted on a FACSAria II to approximately 99% purity, and cell pellets were frozen without culture for TCR sequencing. Spanning cysteine to phenylalanine, the CDR3 consists of 17 amino acids. Here the CDR3 DNA is all that survives: 51 bases in frame from base 1. Sequences MGHRA (CDR1) and YSYEKL (CDR2) are obtained from the germline V gene. V sheds 0 bases and J sheds 4 bases, leaving 13 bases between their ends.

The TCR originated in a human donor with head and neck squamous cell carcinoma. The rearrangement joined TRBV4-1 to TRBJ2-6, with TRBD2 perhaps the D gene, on 6 matching bases. The sample taken for sequencing was CD39- CD103- CD8+ T cells sorted from the tumor. The cell subset or site label, as the study defines it: CD103-CD39- double-negative CD45RA- CD8 T cells. The CDR3 here reads CASSQDNGGLGANVLTF. The nucleotide sequence reads TGCGCCAGCAGCCAAGATAACGGGGGTCTGGGGGCCAACGTCCTGACTTTC.